These 12 T cell receptor beta chains share one sample of origin, sequenced in a study of cytomegalovirus exposure and HLA in healthy donors listed by TCRdb under 2017. The method was the immunoSEQ multiplex PCR assay. The multiplex PCR relied on a mix of 60 forward primers for TCR Vbeta segments and 13 reverse primers for TCR Jbeta segments. Imported from immuneACCESS, the table was reduced by TCRdb to in-frame sequences with V and J called. These copies leave out some clones; in studies compared against another copy, an unresolved V gene accounts for under half, and the cause of the remainder is not known. Within this sample are about 100,000 clones, with 65% to 75% of them counted one time only. The ten largest clones take up 4% to 5.5% of the sample. The sample consisted of PBMCs. These receptors were obtained from a young woman in good health and CMV-seropositive.

This clone has just a few counts. J is TRBJ2-3 and V is TRBV19; TRBD1 matches at 9 bases. This CDR3 spans 16 amino acids. CDR1 LNHDA and CDR2 SQIVND come from the germline V gene (reference sequence). V gave up 3 bases and J gave up 1 base; unmatched junction bases: 5. CDR3 sequence (DNA): TGTGCCAGTAGTATCACGAACAGGGGGCGCACAGATACGCAGTATTTT. This sequence encodes CASSITNRGRTDTQYF.

V is TRBV14 and J is TRBJ2-1; 7 nucleotides match TRBD2. J gave up 4 bases and V 3 bases, and 6 bases lay outside the gene matches. The CDR3 covers 15 residues. Germline assignment: CDR1 SGHDN and CDR2 FVKESK. Here the CDR3 DNA reads TGTGCCAGCAGCCACTTAGCGGGTACTTACAATGAGCAGTTCTTC. It encodes CASSHLAGTYNEQFF.

This chain links TRBV5-4 with TRBJ2-1; 7 positions match TRBD2. V lost 4 bases and J lost 6; bases outside the gene matches: 7. Germline values: CDR1 SGHNT, CDR2 YYREEE (reference sequence). The CDR3 is made up of 14 amino acids. The CDR3 region is CASSPTGLINEQFF. The CDR3 region has the DNA TGTGCCAGCAGCCCGACGGGACTAATCAATGAGCAGTTCTTC. Supplemented by reference TRBV5-4 and TRBJ2-1, the full variable domain reads ETGVTQSPTHLIKTRGQQVTLRCSSQSGHNTVSWYQQALGQGPQFIFQYYREEENGRGNFPPRFSGLQFPNYSSELNVNALELDDSALYLCASSPTGLINEQFFGPGTRLTVL.

This rearrangement joins TRBV28 to TRBJ2-7, with 8 bases fitting TRBD1. Germline V lookup: CDR1 MDHEN, CDR2 SYDVKM. Trimming took 6 bases from V and 3 from J; bases not matched to a gene: 7. This CDR3 is built from 14 residues. The CDR3 DNA reads TGTGCCAGCAGCAAGGGACAGGCGAGCTACGAGCAGTACTTC. This gives the protein CASSKGQASYEQYF.

This chain connects TRBV5-6 to TRBJ2-2, with D possibly matching TRBD1 (8 bases). V was cut by 1 base and J by 3 bases, with 22 bases left in between. Germline CDR1 and CDR2: SGHDT and YYEEEE. The CDR3 spans 19 residues. The CDR3 region is CASSLTVGGGQVDTGELFF. Here the CDR3 DNA reads TGTGCCAGCAGCTTGACTGTGGGGGGGGGACAGGTCGACACCGGGGAGCTGTTTTTT.

This clone was observed a handful of times. The rearrangement uses TRBV30 and TRBJ2-1; TRBD2 matches 13 bases. Per the germline V gene, CDR1 is GTSNPN and CDR2 is SVGIG (reference sequence). The CDR3 loop spans 21 amino acids. V gave up 5 bases and J gave up 0 bases; unmatched junction bases: 19. This CDR3 is CAWGDTGLAGTMGGSYNEQFF. In DNA, the CDR3 is TGTGCCTGGGGGGATACGGGACTAGCGGGGACGATGGGAGGCTCCTACAATGAGCAGTTCTTC.

This clone appeared a few times. This chain uses TRBV27 with TRBJ1-1, with D perhaps matching TRBD1 (5 bases). V lost 5 bases and J 4 bases, leaving 11 bases between the germline ends. Germline V gene lookup returns CDR1 MNHEY and CDR2 SMNVEV (reference sequence). The CDR3 sequence is 13 residues long. CDR3 loop: CASSAQGSTEAFF. The CDR3 region has the DNA TGTGCCAGCAGTGCCCAGGGTAGCACTGAAGCTTTCTTT.

The V gene is TRBV2, the J gene TRBJ2-5, with TRBD1 matching 12 bases. The CDR3 length is 15 residues. CDR1 SNHLY and CDR2 FYNNEI come from the germline V gene. After removal of 6 bases from V and 5 bases from J, the junction contained 7 bases not matched to a gene. In nucleotides, the CDR3 is TGTGCCAGCAGAGCCGGGACAGGGGGCTCGGAGACCCAGTACTTC. Protein product: CASRAGTGGSETQYF.

The chain couples TRBV27 to TRBJ1-2; perhaps TRBD1 as D (5 bases). Between the trimmed V and J ends, which lost 3 bases and 0 bases, there was a span of 5 bases. There are 13 residues in the CDR3. The germline gives CDR1 MNHEY, CDR2 SMNVEV (reference sequence). CDR3 in DNA: TGTGCCAGCAGTTTCAGGGCTAACTATGGCTACACCTTC. Translating gives CASSFRANYGYTF.

This sequence joins TRBV18 and TRBJ1-1; D not certain. Germline CDR1 and CDR2: KGHSH and LQKENI. This CDR3 comprises 15 residues. Trimming cost V 1 base and J 1 base, with 10 bases left between them. The CDR3 sequence is CASSPRPIRNTEAFF. CDR3 DNA: TGTGCCAGCTCACCACGCCCTATTCGGAACACTGAAGCTTTCTTT.

This clone has only a few counts. The chain uses TRBV4-3 and TRBJ2-2, with D perhaps TRBD2 (6 bases). V gave up 0 bases and J gave up 5 bases, with 13 bases separating them. This CDR3 contains 16 residues. In germline, CDR1 is LGHNA, CDR2 YSLEER. The CDR3 sequence: CASSQDDASATGELFF. The CDR3 bases are TGCGCCAGCAGCCAAGATGATGCTAGCGCTACCGGGGAGCTGTTTTTT.

The chain links TRBV6-5 to TRBJ2-7; 7 nucleotides agree with TRBD1. Losses at the gene ends were 4 bases for V and 7 bases for J; bases not matched to a gene: 13. Germline V gives CDR1 MNHEY, CDR2 SVGAGI. This CDR3 spans 15 amino acids. The CDR3 reads CASSLDGQANWEQYF. As DNA, the CDR3 is TGTGCCAGCAGTTTAGACGGACAGGCGAATTGGGAGCAGTACTTC.